Shown below are 32 T cell receptor beta chains from a single sample sequenced in a study of T-cell reconstitution after alpha-beta-depleted transplantation in children. For TCRbeta, the library was prepared with unique molecular identifiers. One entry per CDR3 protein, called by TCRdb with MiXCR from the PCR reads. In the table there are 300,000 to 400,000 distinct CDR3 sequences, around 16% of which are singletons. Sequencing was performed on PBMCs, mostly from graft donor cells, taken 360 days after TCRalphabeta/CD19-depleted stem cell transplant. The receptor set was obtained from a male patient aged 2 to 9 who had a stem cell transplant for acute lymphoblastic leukemia, so the T cells may come from the graft donor.

The chain combines TRBV4-1 with TRBJ2-3, with TRBD2 matching over 8 bases. Germline values: CDR1 MGHRA, CDR2 YSYEKL. The junction had 2 bases not matched to a gene; V was cut back by 3 bases and J by 0 bases. This CDR3 comprises 15 residues. CDR3 in amino acids: CASSQERESTDTQYF. CDR3 nucleotides: TGCGCCAGCAGCCAGGAGCGGGAGAGCACAGATACGCAGTATTTT.

The CDR3 DNA is TGTGCCACCAGGACAGACACCGGGGAGCTGTTTTTT. It yields the protein CATRTDTGELFF. The chain employs TRBV24-1 and TRBJ2-2; D possibly corresponds to TRBD1 (5 bases). V was pared by 7 bases and J by 3 bases, with 5 bases between. The germline CDR1 and CDR2 sequences are KGHDR and SFDVKD. This CDR3 is 12 amino acids long.

Of note for this clonotype: A clone one base away is much larger, so this may be a read error. This CDR3 is CASSLSSASYEQFF. CDR3 nucleotides: TGTGCCAGCAGTTTATCTAGCGCCTCCTACGAGCAGTTCTTC. The chain recombines TRBV12-3 or TRBV12-4 with TRBJ2-1; D is possibly TRBD2 (6 bases). The ends were cut back, 2 bases at V and 10 bases at J, with 15 bases in the middle. The CDR3 is made up of 14 amino acids.

The V gene is TRBV29-1, the J gene TRBJ2-7; 8 bases agree with TRBD2. Germline lookup yields CDR1 SQVTM and CDR2 ANQGSEA. J gave up 3 bases and V 0 bases, and 7 bases lay outside the gene matches. The CDR3 has 15 residues. CDR3 in DNA: TGCAGCGTTGAAGATCCGGGACTAGGGGGCTACGAGCAGTACTTC. Protein: CSVEDPGLGGYEQYF.

This clonotype was recorded a few times. V and J are TRBV11-2 and TRBJ2-1, with 12 bases identical to TRBD2. V dropped 0 bases and J dropped 8; count of bases not matched to a gene: 8. CDR1 SGHAT and CDR2 FQNNGV come from the germline V gene. The CDR3 runs to 17 residues. This CDR3 reads CASSLDRTSGIFDEQFF. In DNA form, the CDR3 reads TGTGCCAGCAGCTTAGACCGGACTAGCGGGATTTTCGATGAGCAGTTCTTC. The full variable domain, its missing parts supplied by reference TRBV11-2 and TRBJ2-1, is EAGVAQSPRYKIIEKRQSVAFWCNPISGHATLYWYQQILGQGPKLLIQFQNNGVVDDSQLPKDRFSAERLKGVDSTLKIQPAKLEDSAVYLCASSLDRTSGIFDEQFFGPGTRLTVL.

This clonotype was observed a handful of times. The chain carries TRBV9 and TRBJ2-7, with D unclear. The CDR3 contains 15 residues. CDR1 and CDR2 (germline): SGDLS, YYNGEE. Trimming cost V 4 bases and J 1 base, with 15 bases left between them. Here the CDR3 DNA reads TGTGCCAGCAGCCCTCGGACGGGCCAATCCTACGAGCAGTACTTC. Amino acids: CASSPRTGQSYEQYF.

This clonotype was seen many times. The chain combines TRBV12-3 or TRBV12-4 with TRBJ2-2; TRBD2 might be the D (6 bases). The CDR3 runs 14 residues. V lost 4 bases, J lost 7 bases, and 13 bases lay in between. This chain's CDR3 is CASSSELGGGELFF. The CDR3, as DNA: TGTGCCAGCAGTTCGGAGTTGGGGGGCGGGGAGCTGTTTTTT.

The rearrangement links TRBV29-1 to TRBJ2-7; 8 positions match TRBD2. The germline gives CDR1 SQVTM, CDR2 ANQGSEA. V lost 1 base to trimming and J lost 7 bases; unmatched junction nucleotides: 12. This CDR3 has 15 residues. The CDR3 is CSVEVHSGVLGEQYF. As DNA, the CDR3 is TGCAGCGTTGAAGTTCATAGCGGGGTCTTGGGGGAGCAGTACTTC.

This clonotype has a single count. The gene calls are TRBV21-1 and TRBJ1-5; the DNA was not compared with TRBD1, the D call given in the table. TRBV21-1 is designated a pseudogene. This CDR3 region has 20 residues. The chain's CDR3 is CASSKSIGLFPGHGADPQHF. The DNA of the CDR3 is TGTGCCAGCAGCAAGTCCATAGGTCTGTTTCCGGGACACGGGGCGGACCCCCAGCATTTT.

The chain links TRBV12-3 or TRBV12-4 to TRBJ2-5; TRBD2 matches at 8 bases. This CDR3 spans 15 amino acids. V lost 2 bases, J lost 4 bases, and 6 bases stayed unmatched. CDR3 sequence: CASSLTSGGGETQYF. The CDR3 nucleotides are TGTGCCAGCAGTTTAACGTCCGGGGGGGGAGAGACCCAGTACTTC.

There are a few counts of this clonotype. The chain recombines TRBV29-1 with TRBJ2-3; the D gene is possibly TRBD2 (6 bases). The CDR3 is made up of 13 amino acids. Germline V lookup: CDR1 SQVTM, CDR2 ANQGSEA. With 6 bases removed from V and 5 bases from J, the gap between germline ends came to 15 bases. CDR3 sequence: CSVPGTGGDTQYF. The CDR3 region has the DNA TGCAGCGTCCCAGGGACTGGGGGAGATACGCAGTATTTT.

V and J are TRBV12-5 and TRBJ2-2, with D perhaps TRBD1 or TRBD2 (5 bases each). The V end was cut by 0 bases, the J end by 3 bases, with 5 bases between. CDR1 is LGHNT and CDR2 is FRNRAP in the germline V gene. The CDR3 length is 14 residues. CDR3 protein: CASGLVGDTGELFF. In DNA, the CDR3 is TGTGCTAGTGGTTTGGTGGGGGACACCGGGGAGCTGTTTTTT.

The V gene is TRBV3-1, the J gene TRBJ2-7; TRBD2 matches at 7 bases. V shed 4 bases, J shed 3 bases, and the junction held 9 bases outside the gene matches. In germline, CDR1 is LGHDT, CDR2 YNNKEL (reference sequence). The CDR3 covers 15 residues. The CDR3 bases are TGTGCCAGCAGCCTGGGGGGGGTAGCCCGCTACGAGCAGTACTTC. Translated: CASSLGGVARYEQYF.

This clonotype was found a few times. V and J are TRBV5-1 and TRBJ2-1; 13 bases line up with TRBD2. The CDR3 consists of 15 residues. V lost 4 bases to trimming and J lost 5 bases; unmatched junction nucleotides: 3. CDR1 is SGHRS, CDR2 YFSETQ, per germline. DNA of the CDR3: TGCGCCAGCAGCCAGGGACTAGCGGGACACAATGAGCAGTTCTTC. It specifies CASSQGLAGHNEQFF.

This rearrangement joins TRBV27 to TRBJ2-3; D is uncertain. Germline V gene data show CDR1 as MNHEY and CDR2 as SMNVEV (reference sequence). V was clipped by 4 bases and J by 2 bases, with 13 bases between them. This CDR3 has 15 residues. CDR3 region: CASSSPRTYTDTQYF. CDR3 DNA sequence: TGTGCCAGCAGTTCCCCTCGGACCTACACAGATACGCAGTATTTT.

This clonotype was recorded at least ten times. V and J are TRBV2 and TRBJ1-2; tentative D call: TRBD1 (6 bases). Germline loops: CDR1 SNHLY, CDR2 FYNNEI. The CDR3 extends over 14 amino acids. V lost 2 bases and J lost 2, with 9 bases in between. CDR3 residues: CASSEPQGNYGYTF. The CDR3 nucleotides are TGTGCCAGCAGTGAACCCCAGGGGAACTATGGCTACACCTTC.

This clonotype is a singleton in its sample. The chain employs TRBV20-1 and TRBJ1-4; 8 bases fit TRBD1. V shed 2 bases, J shed 4 bases, and the junction held 3 bases outside the gene matches. Germline CDR1 reads DFQATT; CDR2 reads SNEGSKA (reference sequence). The CDR3 consists of 14 residues. The CDR3 DNA reads TGCAGTGCTAGAAGGACAGGGTTTAATGAAAAACTGTTTTTT. It translates to CSARRTGFNEKLFF.

The chain links TRBV28 to TRBJ2-5, with TRBD2 as a possible D gene (6 bases). V was pared by 5 bases and J by 7 bases, with 17 bases between. Germline assignment: CDR1 MDHEN and CDR2 SYDVKM. The CDR3 is made up of 14 amino acids. The CDR3 nucleotides are TGTGCCAGCAGTGCCCCCCCGGGACTCGGGACCCAGTACTTC. Translating it yields CASSAPPGLGTQYF.

This clonotype was recorded a few times. The gene calls are TRBV5-4 and TRBJ2-3; TRBD1 agrees at 7 bases. The CDR3 has 14 residues. Unmatched junction bases numbered 6, after V lost 5 bases and J lost 3 bases. The V gene's germline CDR1 is SGHNT and CDR2 YYREEE (reference sequence). CDR3 sequence reads: CASRDGTDTDTQYF. CDR3 DNA sequence: TGTGCCAGCAGGGACGGGACAGATACAGATACGCAGTATTTT.

This clonotype was counted ten times or more. DNA for the CDR3: TGCGCCAGCAGCCAGAACGCGGGCCCGACGTTCACAGATACGCAGTATTTT. Translated, it gives CASSQNAGPTFTDTQYF. The chain couples TRBV4-3 to TRBJ2-3, with a possible D match to TRBD2 (5 bases). V was trimmed by 3 bases and J by 2 bases, leaving 18 bases between them. Germline CDR1 is LGHNA and CDR2 is YSLEER. The CDR3 has 17 residues.

This clonotype was recorded at least ten times. The rearrangement joins TRBV6-2 or TRBV6-3 to TRBJ2-1; 8 nucleotides agree with TRBD1. The length of the CDR3 is 14 residues. Germline CDR1 MNHEY, CDR2 SVGEGT. J was trimmed by 7 bases and V by 5 bases; bases with no gene match: 7. The CDR3 nucleotides are TGTGCCAGCAGTGAGGACAGGGCCCTTAATGAGCAGTTCTTC. Its translation: CASSEDRALNEQFF.

The chain is built from TRBV12-3 or TRBV12-4 and TRBJ1-4, with D hard to call. CDR3 length: 11 residues. The V gene lost 4 bases and the J gene lost 8 bases, with 5 bases spanning the gap. CDR3 coding DNA: TGTGCCAGCAGTTACGACGAAAAACTGTTTTTT. It is translated as CASSYDEKLFF.

The V call is TRBV4-1, the J call TRBJ2-3; D is perhaps TRBD1 or TRBD2 (5 bases each). CDR1 and CDR2 from the germline V gene are MGHRA and YSYEKL. The CDR3 has 17 residues. V lost 1 base and J lost 0, with 14 bases in between. The DNA of the CDR3 is TGCGCCAGCAGCCAAGCAGAGATACGGGACAGCACAGATACGCAGTATTTT. Protein sequence: CASSQAEIRDSTDTQYF.

This clonotype was picked up a small number of times. V and J are TRBV11-2 and TRBJ2-7, with 8 bases identical to TRBD1. V gave up 4 bases and J gave up 8 bases; unmatched junction bases: 10. This CDR3 contains 14 residues. In germline, CDR1 is SGHAT, CDR2 FQNNGV. The CDR3, as DNA: TGTGCCAGCAGCTCCCCGACAGGGGCCTTCAAGCAGTACTTC. The encoded protein is CASSSPTGAFKQYF.

This clonotype has just a few counts. The chain joins TRBV20-1 to TRBJ2-1; TRBD2 matches at 10 bases. Looked up from germline, CDR1 is DFQATT and CDR2 is SNEGSKA (reference sequence). The V and J ends lost 0 bases and 8 bases, in that order; junction bases with no gene match: 10. This CDR3 region has 16 residues. CDR3 sequence reads: CSARDRRQGLADEQFF. In DNA, the CDR3 is TGCAGTGCTAGAGATAGACGACAAGGACTAGCGGATGAGCAGTTCTTC.

V gene TRBV12-3 or TRBV12-4 combines with J gene TRBJ2-1, with 7 bases lining up with TRBD2. J lost 2 bases, V lost 4 bases, and 11 bases had no gene match. The CDR3 sequence is 17 residues long. In DNA form, the CDR3 reads TGTGCCAGCAGTTATGGCCCCCCGGGACTAACCTACAATGAGCAGTTCTTC. Translated, it gives CASSYGPPGLTYNEQFF.

V gene TRBV7-2 combines with J gene TRBJ2-4, with 9 positions matching TRBD2. CDR3 length equals 16 residues. Germline CDR1 is SGHTA and CDR2 is FQGNSA. Unmatched junction bases numbered 4, after V lost 1 base and J lost 3 bases. The DNA for the CDR3 is TGTGCCAGCAGCTTAGGCGGGGGGGGAGTCAAAAACATTCAGTACTTC. This translates into CASSLGGGGVKNIQYF.

V gene TRBV6-2 or TRBV6-3 combines with J gene TRBJ2-7; TRBD2 is a possible D gene (5 bases). The CDR3 has 16 amino acids. Germline V CDR1 and CDR2: MNHEY, SVGEGT. V shed 2 bases and J shed 0 bases, with 14 bases lying between them. This chain's CDR3 is CASSYAAGINSYEQYF. CDR3 nucleotide sequence: TGTGCCAGCAGTTACGCGGCCGGGATCAACTCCTACGAGCAGTACTTC.

For the CDR3, the DNA is TGTGCCAGCAGTGAACCCCCGGGCCCCCCGGGGGAAAAACTGTTTTTT. Translating it yields CASSEPPGPPGEKLFF. The gene calls are TRBV6-1 and TRBJ1-4; D remains unclear. CDR1 is MNHNS and CDR2 is SASEGT in the germline V gene. This CDR3 has 16 amino acids. The V and J ends lost 2 bases and 8 bases respectively, with 18 bases between them.

The chain recombines TRBV5-5 with TRBJ2-2; possible D gene TRBD2, 6 bases. CDR3 length equals 17 residues. Germline V gene data show CDR1 as SGHKS and CDR2 as YYEKEE (reference sequence). The V gene lost 4 bases and the J gene lost 2 bases, with 18 bases spanning the gap. CDR3 nucleotide sequence: TGTGCCAGCAGCCCCCGTGCAGCGGGCCTTAACACCGGGGAGCTGTTTTTT. Amino acids: CASSPRAAGLNTGELFF.

As DNA, the CDR3 is TGTGCCAGCCGGGACACTGGAGGCTCCTACGAGCAGTACTTC. Translation: CASRDTGGSYEQYF. The genes are TRBV7-2 and TRBJ2-7; possible D gene TRBD1, 6 bases. Trimming pared 8 bases from V and 0 bases from J, leaving 14 bases between. Germline V gene lookup returns CDR1 SGHTA and CDR2 FQGNSA. CDR3 length equals 14 residues.

Only a few counts were recorded for this clonotype. The rearrangement joins TRBV3-1 to TRBJ2-4; 7 bases map to TRBD2. The V gene end was trimmed by 2 bases and the J gene end by 7 bases; junction bases not matched to a gene: 8. The CDR3 totals 15 residues. Germline lookup yields CDR1 LGHDT and CDR2 YNNKEL (reference sequence). The CDR3 region is CASSQLPGGGNIQYF. The DNA for the CDR3 is TGTGCCAGCAGCCAACTCCCGGGAGGCGGGAACATTCAGTACTTC.